This TCR beta chain emerged from a study of human CD8 memory T cell subsets. The study's findings and limits: The overlap between stem-like memory and precursor exhausted T cell repertoires was minimal.

Comment on this clonotype: Its target is unknown.

Germline CDR1 reads MNHEY; CDR2 reads SVGEGT. There are 15 residues in the CDR3. UMI-labeled 5' RACE generated the TCR beta libraries. Reanalyzing the 5' RACE reads, TCRdb keeps one entry per CDR3 protein, without DNA. The sample includes a few thousand distinct CDR3 sequences. This chain joins TRBV6-2 or TRBV6-3 and TRBJ2-7; the TCRdb D gene call, TRBD2, has no DNA to confirm it. Material for sequencing was CD8+ effector memory T cells (TEM) sorted from PBMCs. Described subset: effector memory CD8 T cells, CCR7- CD45RO+ CD95+. The sequence was collected from a human donor in good health. The CDR3 region is CASSYRASSIYEQYF.